What follows is one TCR beta chain and its context. The data originate from a study of T cells in tuberculosis. The assay was immunoSEQ multiplex PCR, and TCRdb's table has in-frame clones only and misses some. The table lists 40,000 to 45,000 clones, around 94% of them singletons, with 1.9% in the top ten. Germline assignment: CDR1 SGHTA and CDR2 FQGTGA. Trimming removed 3 bases from V and 2 bases from J; junction bases left unmatched: 4. The CDR3 spans 15 residues. Sequencing input: PBMCs. The TCR was taken from a donor under 30 with latent tuberculosis or without tuberculosis infection. Some clones in this sample may be carry-over from other donors' samples. The J gene is TRBJ2-1, the V gene TRBV7-3, with 7 bases aligning to TRBD2. The CDR3 DNA follows: TGTGCCAGCAGCTTGACCGGGACTACCTACAATGAGCAGTTCTTC. Amino acids: CASSLTGTTYNEQFF. Looking up the rest from reference TRBV7-3 and TRBJ2-1 gives the full variable domain: GAGVSQTPSNKVTEKGKYVELRCDPISGHTALYWYRQSLGQGPEFLIYFQGTGAADDSGLPNDRFFAVRPEGSVSTLKIQRTERGDSAVYLCASSLTGTTYNEQFFGPGTRLTVL.